These 31 T cell receptor beta chains share one sample of origin, sequenced in a study of early T cells in non-severe SARS-CoV-2 infection. TCRdb called the 5' RACE reads again in MiXCR, with one record for every CDR3 protein. Of 50,000 to 60,000 distinct CDR3 sequences detected, 6.2% appear once; the ten largest clones hold roughly 4%. The sequencing input was whole blood. These receptors were obtained from an adult who was a healthcare worker with PCR-confirmed SARS-CoV-2 infection or an uninfected control (not recorded which).

CDR3 loop: CSARDSTGAKNIQYF. CDR3 DNA sequence: TGCAGTGCTAGAGATTCGACAGGGGCCAAAAACATTCAGTACTTC. The chain combines TRBV20-1 with TRBJ2-4; 7 bases agree with TRBD1. This CDR3 is built from 15 residues. Germline V CDR1 and CDR2: DFQATT, SNEGSKA (reference sequence). V lost 0 bases to trimming and J lost 1 base; unmatched junction nucleotides: 3.

CDR3 sequence: CASSDPGTGIDFYGYTF. The CDR3 region has the DNA TGTGCCAGCAGTGATCCAGGGACAGGGATCGACTTCTATGGCTACACCTTC. The chain has TRBV6-1 and TRBJ1-2, with 9 bases aligning to TRBD1. The germline V gene has CDR1 MNHNS and CDR2 SASEGT. The CDR3 extends over 17 amino acids. V trimming: 3 bases; J trimming: 4 bases; junction bases outside the gene matches: 12.

About this clonotype itself: A much larger clone lies a single base off, so this may be a read error. The chain combines TRBV20-1 with TRBJ1-4; the match to TRBD1 covers 8 bases. The CDR3 consists of 15 residues. Germline-derived CDR1 and CDR2 are DFQATT and SNEGSKA (reference sequence). The chain's CDR3 is CSARGDRGSNVKLFF. CDR3 DNA sequence: TGCAGTGCTAGGGGAGACAGGGGATCTAATGTAAAACTGTTTTTT.

This rearrangement joins TRBV7-9 to TRBJ1-1, with D tentatively TRBD1 (6 bases). The CDR3 has 14 amino acids. CDR1 SEHNR and CDR2 FQNEAQ come from the germline V gene (reference sequence). Trimming removed 1 base from V and 4 bases from J, with 10 bases in between. The CDR3 coding sequence is TGTGCCAGCAGCTTAGTTGGAGGGGGCACTGAAGCTTTCTTT. It is translated as CASSLVGGGTEAFF.

The chain combines TRBV29-1 with TRBJ2-4; 7 bases align to TRBD2. This CDR3 comprises 17 residues. Looked up from germline, CDR1 is SQVTM and CDR2 is ANQGSEA. The junction had 12 bases not matched to a gene; V was cut back by 4 bases and J by 0 bases. For the CDR3, the DNA is TGCAGCGTTGCGGGGGGACTGCCTAGAGGAGCCAAAAACATTCAGTACTTC. Translated, it gives CSVAGGLPRGAKNIQYF.

This clonotype came up many times. The CDR3 reads CASSLRQSNTEAFF. The CDR3 DNA follows: TGTGCCAGCAGTTTGCGGCAATCGAACACTGAAGCTTTCTTT. The chain carries TRBV28 and TRBJ1-1, with D unresolved. Looked up from germline, CDR1 is MDHEN and CDR2 is SYDVKM. This CDR3 spans 14 amino acids. V was shortened by 3 bases and J by 1 base, with 9 bases between the two germline ends. Complete variable domain (other parts from reference TRBV28 and TRBJ1-1): DVKVTQSSRYLVKRTGEKVFLECVQDMDHENMFWYRQDPGLGLRLIYFSYDVKMKEKGDIPEGYSVSREKKERFSLILESASTNQTSMYLCASSLRQSNTEAFFGQGTRLTVV.

At least ten counts were recorded for this clonotype. This rearrangement joins TRBV14 to TRBJ2-1; no firm D call. Trimming left V 0 bases short and J 2 bases short, with 11 bases between. The germline V gene encodes CDR1 SGHDN and CDR2 FVKESK. The length of the CDR3 is 16 residues. In nucleotides, the CDR3 is TGTGCCAGCAGCCAAGATAGGGCCTGGGCCTACAATGAGCAGTTCTTC. This codes for CASSQDRAWAYNEQFF.

The CDR3 DNA follows: TGTGCCACCAGCAGAGCAGGGACAGGGGGTTTAAACTATGGCTACACCTTC. Protein: CATSRAGTGGLNYGYTF. The chain joins TRBV15 to TRBJ1-2, with TRBD1 matching over 11 bases. This CDR3 is 17 amino acids long. V was pared by 1 base and J by 2 bases, with 6 bases of the junction left unmatched. Per germline, CDR1 LNHNV and CDR2 YYDKDF (reference sequence). Supplemented by reference TRBV15 and TRBJ1-2, the full variable domain reads DAMVIQNPRYQVTQFGKPVTLSCSQTLNHNVMYWYQQKSSQAPKLLFHYYDKDFNNEADTPDNFQSRRPNTSFCFLDIRSPGLGDTAMYLCATSRAGTGGLNYGYTFGSGTRLTVV.

V usage is TRBV19 and J usage is TRBJ2-7; 8 nucleotides match TRBD1. Trimming at V came to 8 bases and at J to 0 bases, leaving 3 bases not matched to a gene. This CDR3 has 13 residues. Germline-derived CDR1 and CDR2 are LNHDA and SQIVND (reference sequence). The CDR3, as DNA: TGTGCCAGTGCCGGGACAGGCTCCTACGAGCAGTACTTC. Amino acids: CASAGTGSYEQYF.

This clonotype showed up many times. J is TRBJ1-1 and V is TRBV20-1; TRBD1 aligns across 8 bases. The length of the CDR3 is 11 residues. Trimming took 3 bases from V and 9 from J; bases not matched to a gene: 3. The germline CDR1 and CDR2 sequences are DFQATT and SNEGSKA (reference sequence). In nucleotides, the CDR3 is TGCAGTGCTAGCGCAGGGGGCAAAGCTTTCTTT. It encodes CSASAGGKAFF.

This clonotype came up a few times. The CDR3 region is CASSLDTANEKLFF. In nucleotides, the CDR3 is TGTGCCAGCAGCTTAGACACAGCTAATGAAAAACTGTTTTTT. The genes are TRBV7-9 and TRBJ1-4; no clear D. The CDR3 consists of 14 residues. Germline CDR1 SEHNR, CDR2 FQNEAQ (reference sequence). Trimming pared 1 base from V and 3 bases from J, leaving 6 bases between.

This clonotype has at least ten counts. The J gene is TRBJ2-3, the V gene TRBV20-1; D not resolved. Trimming took 5 bases from V and 0 from J, leaving 12 bases between them. Germline CDR1 is DFQATT and CDR2 is SNEGSKA (reference sequence). The CDR3 extends over 14 amino acids. The CDR3 loop reads CSASKIFSTDTQYF. Written as DNA, the CDR3 is TGCAGTGCTTCGAAAATTTTCAGCACAGATACGCAGTATTTT.

The genes are TRBV4-3 and TRBJ2-5, with D hard to call. The CDR3 is 13 residues long. Per germline, CDR1 LGHNA and CDR2 YSLEER. V was cut by 3 bases and J by 1 base, with 6 bases left in between. Here the CDR3 reads CASSQGRQETQYF. CDR3 in DNA: TGCGCCAGCAGCCAGGGCCGCCAAGAGACCCAGTACTTC.

V is TRBV4-3 and J is TRBJ1-1; D is undetermined. Germline CDR1 is LGHNA and CDR2 is YSLEER. The ends were cut back, 0 bases at V and 6 bases at J, with 11 bases in the middle. CDR3 length: 14 residues. CDR3 nucleotide sequence: TGCGCCAGCAGCCAAGATCAACTGGGCCCTGAAGCTTTCTTT. The encoded protein is CASSQDQLGPEAFF.

This clonotype was seen at least ten times. V and J are TRBV5-6 and TRBJ2-5, with D perhaps assigned TRBD1 or TRBD2 (5 bases each). V lost 0 bases, J lost 4 bases, and 10 bases lay in between. This CDR3 has 14 amino acids. Germline assignment: CDR1 SGHDT and CDR2 YYEEEE. The CDR3 loop reads CASSLVLGGETQYF. CDR3 DNA sequence: TGTGCCAGCAGCTTGGTGCTTGGGGGAGAGACCCAGTACTTC.

This clonotype appeared many times. V and J are TRBV20-1 and TRBJ2-1; 8 nucleotides line up with TRBD2. The CDR3 covers 13 residues. The germline gives CDR1 DFQATT, CDR2 SNEGSKA (reference sequence). V gave up 7 bases and J gave up 7 bases; unmatched junction bases: 9. CDR3 nucleotides: TGCAGTGTGATTTCGGGGGGGATGAATGAGCAGTTCTTC. Amino acids: CSVISGGMNEQFF.

This clonotype has ten or more counts. The CDR3 is CSVDPGTGNTGELFF. CDR3 sequence (DNA): TGCAGCGTTGACCCCGGGACAGGGAACACCGGGGAGCTGTTTTTT. The chain has TRBV29-1 and TRBJ2-2; TRBD1 matches 8 bases. V shed 3 bases, J shed 1 base, and the junction held 4 bases outside the gene matches. This CDR3 has 15 amino acids. Germline assignment: CDR1 SQVTM and CDR2 ANQGSEA.

This clonotype occurred a few times. J is TRBJ1-2 and V is TRBV4-3; maybe TRBD1 (5 bases). The germline gives CDR1 LGHNA, CDR2 YSLEER. The CDR3 runs to 16 residues. The V end lost 1 base, the J end lost 4 bases, and 16 bases lay between the germline ends. The CDR3 reads CASSQVDGVRGYGYTF. The CDR3 nucleotides read TGCGCCAGCAGCCAAGTGGACGGGGTGAGGGGCTATGGCTACACCTTC.

This clonotype was seen ten or more times. The chain combines TRBV18 with TRBJ2-3, with D possibly being TRBD1 (6 bases). Germline V gene data show CDR1 as KGHSH and CDR2 as LQKENI. Trimming took 0 bases from V and 4 from J, leaving 11 bases between them. The CDR3 runs 15 residues. The CDR3 loop is CASSPPSGGADTQYF. For the CDR3, the DNA is TGTGCCAGCTCACCACCGAGTGGGGGCGCAGATACGCAGTATTTT.

This clonotype was counted many times. The CDR3 DNA reads as TGCGCCAGCAGTGACAGGGGGCGTGCAGATACGCAGTATTTT. It translates to CASSDRGRADTQYF. V and J are TRBV10-2 and TRBJ2-3; 8 nucleotides match TRBD1. There are 14 residues in the CDR3. CDR1 is WSHSY and CDR2 is SAAADI in the germline V gene. V dropped 3 bases and J dropped 4; count of bases not matched to a gene: 3.

This clonotype was seen many times. The chain is built from TRBV20-1 and TRBJ2-3; TRBD2 matches at 10 bases. Germline lookup yields CDR1 DFQATT and CDR2 SNEGSKA (reference sequence). This CDR3 has 15 residues. Germline trimming cut 0 bases from V and 4 bases from J; bases unmatched to any gene: 4. The DNA for the CDR3 is TGCAGTGCTAGAGAACCAGCGGGGGGGTCAGATACGCAGTATTTT. As protein: CSAREPAGGSDTQYF.

The chain is built from TRBV6-5 and TRBJ2-7, with 10 bases that match TRBD1. Germline CDR1 and CDR2: MNHEY and SVGAGI. The V gene end was trimmed by 1 base and the J gene end by 6 bases; junction bases not matched to a gene: 6. This CDR3 region has 15 residues. CDR3 bases: TGTGCCAGCAGTTACTTAGGGACAGGGGCTGTCGAGCAGTACTTC. Translation: CASSYLGTGAVEQYF.

This clonotype has a handful of counts. The V call is TRBV27, the J call TRBJ1-5, with a weak D call TRBD1 (6 bases). This CDR3 has 14 amino acids. Trimming removed 8 bases at V and 7 bases at J, with 18 bases between. Germline loops: CDR1 MNHEY, CDR2 SMNVEV (reference sequence). The CDR3 loop reads CASSKGVSGQPQHF. The CDR3 region has the DNA TGTGCCAGCTCGAAGGGGGTGTCCGGCCAGCCCCAGCATTTT.

At least ten counts were recorded for this clonotype. The rearrangement links TRBV20-1 to TRBJ2-3; 8 bases are shared with TRBD2. The ends lost 5 bases at V and 2 bases at J; junction bases unmatched: 6. Germline CDR1 DFQATT, CDR2 SNEGSKA (reference sequence). This CDR3 comprises 14 residues. CDR3 sequence (DNA): TGCAGTGCTTCGCTAGCGGGCGCCACAGATACGCAGTATTTT. It codes for CSASLAGATDTQYF.

This clonotype was recorded a few times. The chain has TRBV10-3 and TRBJ2-7; no definite D call. The CDR3 spans 12 residues. Germline V gene sequence: CDR1 ENHRY, CDR2 SYGVKD. With 2 bases removed from V and 6 bases from J, the gap between germline ends came to 8 bases. Here the CDR3 reads CAISERYSEQYF. CDR3 DNA: TGTGCCATCAGTGAGAGGTATTCCGAGCAGTACTTC.

The CDR3 sequence is CASGGPLYNEQFF. In nucleotides, the CDR3 is TGTGCCAGCGGGGGACCCCTCTACAATGAGCAGTTCTTC. V usage is TRBV14 and J usage is TRBJ2-1; D possibly uses TRBD1 or TRBD2 (5 bases each). The length of the CDR3 is 13 residues. Germline V gives CDR1 SGHDN, CDR2 FVKESK. Trimming removed 8 bases at V and 3 bases at J, with 11 bases between.

This clonotype came up many times. The chain employs TRBV12-3 or TRBV12-4 and TRBJ2-2; D remains ambiguous. CDR3 length equals 14 residues. V was shortened by 3 bases and J by 3 bases, with 8 bases between the two germline ends. The DNA for the CDR3 is TGTGCCAGCAGTTTTTATGGGGACACCGGGGAGCTGTTTTTT. The encoded protein is CASSFYGDTGELFF.

This clonotype was found a few times. The chain recombines TRBV10-1 with TRBJ2-5; D is undetermined. The V gene's germline CDR1 is WNHNN and CDR2 SYGVQD (reference sequence). The CDR3 spans 13 residues. The V end lost 6 bases, the J end lost 5 bases, and 13 bases lay between the germline ends. In nucleotides, the CDR3 is TGCGCCAGCAGCTTGGGTTGGTCGGAGACCCAGTACTTC. This codes for CASSLGWSETQYF.

This clonotype occurred many times. The genes are TRBV20-1 and TRBJ2-1; 12 bases align to TRBD1. This CDR3 has 20 residues. V was clipped by 6 bases and J by 0 bases; unmatched bases: 18. Germline loops: CDR1 DFQATT, CDR2 SNEGSKA (reference sequence). This CDR3 is CSAPGTGGLTQLSSYNEQFF. The CDR3 DNA is TGCAGTGCACCCGGGACAGGGGGCTTGACGCAACTAAGCTCCTACAATGAGCAGTTCTTC.

The sample holds many counts of this clonotype. This chain uses TRBV29-1 with TRBJ2-5; TRBD1 or TRBD2 may be the D gene (5 bases each). Trimming took off 4 bases at V and 7 bases at J, with 13 bases between the two ends. The CDR3 spans 12 residues. The germline gives CDR1 SQVTM, CDR2 ANQGSEA. The CDR3 coding sequence is TGCAGCGTTGTGTTCCAGGGAGTGACCCAGTACTTC. It translates to CSVVFQGVTQYF.

This clonotype came up many times. This sequence joins TRBV4-3 and TRBJ2-1; 15 bases agree with TRBD2. V shed 4 bases, J shed 4 bases, and the junction held 2 bases outside the gene matches. CDR1 LGHNA and CDR2 YSLEER come from the germline V gene. There are 16 residues in the CDR3. The CDR3 DNA reads TGCGCCAGCAGCCCCGGACTAGCGGGGGGGTACAATGAGCAGTTCTTC. It translates to CASSPGLAGGYNEQFF.